The 32 T cell receptor beta chains in this list originate from one sample, sequenced in a study of shared clonotypes between healthy human individuals. The method was immunoSEQ multiplex PCR; TCRdb's version includes in-frame clones alone and lacks a portion of them. The sample includes some 200,000 clones, just under 95% seen only once; the top ten take 0.067%. The sample comprised naive CD4+ T cells sorted from blood. Subset given: CD45RA+ positively selected. Every receptor here comes from a young woman in good health.

This clone was counted once. The chain has TRBV29-1 and TRBJ2-5, with 8 nucleotides matching TRBD1. The J call is doubtful: the DNA matches TRBJ2-7 better. The CDR3 runs 13 residues. Germline values: CDR1 SQVTM, CDR2 ANQGSEA. The CDR3 is CSVPGQARYEQYF. CDR3 sequence (DNA): TGCAGCGTACCGGGACAGGCTCGATACGAGCAGTACTTC.

This sequence joins TRBV28 and TRBJ1-4; the match to TRBD1 covers 10 bases. This CDR3 is 15 amino acids long. The V gene end was trimmed by 4 bases and the J gene end by 6 bases; junction bases not matched to a gene: 5. Germline lookup yields CDR1 MDHEN and CDR2 SYDVKM. As DNA, the CDR3 is TGTGCCAGCAGTTCCCCCGGGACAGGGGATGAAAAACTGTTTTTT. Protein: CASSSPGTGDEKLFF.

V gene TRBV10-3 combines with J gene TRBJ2-3; D not resolved. The CDR3 has 15 amino acids. V lost 3 bases to trimming and J lost 2 bases, with 12 bases between them. Germline CDR1 ENHRY, CDR2 SYGVKD. The CDR3 DNA is TGTGCCATCAGTGACAGGTCTGGCAACACAGATACGCAGTATTTT. As protein: CAISDRSGNTDTQYF.

The V gene is TRBV7-8, the J gene TRBJ1-1; 7 bases map to TRBD1. CDR1 is SGHVS, CDR2 FQNEAQ, per germline. This CDR3 spans 15 amino acids. V lost 1 base to trimming and J lost 4 bases; unmatched junction nucleotides: 6. The CDR3 loop reads CASSLVEGAVTEAFF. The CDR3, as DNA: TGTGCCAGCAGCTTAGTAGAGGGGGCAGTCACTGAAGCTTTCTTT.

The chain joins TRBV6-6 to TRBJ2-3, with 8 bases that match TRBD1. The CDR3 totals 15 residues. V dropped 7 bases and J dropped 0; count of bases not matched to a gene: 6. Germline CDR1 and CDR2: MNHNY and SVGAGI (reference sequence). Written as DNA, the CDR3 is TGTGCCAGCAACTACGGACAGGGAAGCACAGATACGCAGTATTTT. Its protein product is CASNYGQGSTDTQYF.

The chain carries TRBV10-1 and TRBJ2-7, with 7 bases aligning to TRBD2. Germline V gene sequence: CDR1 WNHNN, CDR2 SYGVQD (reference sequence). V lost 2 bases to trimming and J lost 12 bases; unmatched junction nucleotides: 13. CDR3 length: 14 residues. The CDR3 loop reads CASSEGGSPYLAYF. The CDR3 region has the DNA TGCGCCAGCAGTGAGGGCGGGAGCCCCTACTTGGCGTACTTC.

The chain combines TRBV6-1 with TRBJ2-2; D remains ambiguous. Germline V gives CDR1 MNHNS, CDR2 SASEGT. With 5 bases removed from V and 1 base from J, the gap between germline ends came to 8 bases. This CDR3 has 14 residues. In DNA, the CDR3 is TGTGCCAGCAGTAAGTCTGTGAACACCGGGGAGCTGTTTTTT. Protein product: CASSKSVNTGELFF.

The chain employs TRBV7-9 and TRBJ2-1, with D perhaps TRBD2 (5 bases). Germline CDR1 reads SEHNR; CDR2 reads FQNEAQ (reference sequence). Trimming cost V 3 bases and J 8 bases, with 11 bases left between them. This CDR3 comprises 13 residues. The CDR3 reads CASSLRVRDEQFF. The CDR3 bases are TGTGCCAGCAGCTTGAGGGTTAGGGATGAGCAGTTCTTC.

CDR3: CASSPGLAGGQYEQYF. CDR3 nucleotide sequence: TGTGCCAGCAGTCCCGGACTAGCGGGAGGGCAATACGAGCAGTACTTC. V is TRBV9 and J is TRBJ2-7; 15 nucleotides align to TRBD2. Per the germline V gene, CDR1 is SGDLS and CDR2 is YYNGEE. CDR3 length equals 16 residues. V lost 5 bases, J lost 4 bases, and 7 bases stayed unmatched.

The CDR3 loop reads CASAAPAYEQYF. CDR3 sequence (DNA): TGTGCCAGCGCAGCCCCGGCCTACGAGCAGTACTTC. The genes are TRBV28 and TRBJ2-7; D gene uncertain. The V gene's germline CDR1 is MDHEN and CDR2 SYDVKM. This CDR3 spans 12 amino acids. V lost 8 bases and J lost 2, with 10 bases in between.

The V and J genes are TRBV6-1 and TRBJ2-7, with TRBD2 matching over 7 bases. V shed 10 bases and J 0 bases; nucleotides not matched to a gene: 9. From germline, CDR1 is MNHNS and CDR2 SASEGT. This CDR3 has 14 amino acids. The CDR3 DNA reads as TGTGCCACCCGATTCGGGGGGAGCTCCTACGAGCAGTACTTC. Amino acids: CATRFGGSSYEQYF.

The chain has TRBV28 and TRBJ2-7, with TRBD1 as a possible D gene (6 bases). There are 14 residues in the CDR3. The V and J ends lost 5 bases and 8 bases respectively, with 19 bases between them. Germline V CDR1 and CDR2: MDHEN, SYDVKM. The CDR3: CASSPTGQFGQQYF. DNA for the CDR3: TGTGCCAGCAGTCCAACCGGACAGTTCGGGCAGCAGTACTTC. Full variable domain (rest looked up from reference TRBV28 and TRBJ2-7): DVKVTQSSRYLVKRTGEKVFLECVQDMDHENMFWYRQDPGLGLRLIYFSYDVKMKEKGDIPEGYSVSREKKERFSLILESASTNQTSMYLCASSPTGQFGQQYFGPGTRLTVT.

The chain combines TRBV28 with TRBJ1-2; 8 bases fit TRBD1. Per the germline V gene, CDR1 is MDHEN and CDR2 is SYDVKM. The V gene end was trimmed by 5 bases and the J gene end by 9 bases; junction bases not matched to a gene: 11. The CDR3 is 14 residues long. The CDR3 bases are TGTGCCAGCAGTCCCCCCGGGGCAGGGGGCAGCTACACCTTC. Translating gives CASSPPGAGGSYTF.

The chain couples TRBV28 to TRBJ1-5, with TRBD1 matching 11 bases. The CDR3 covers 17 residues. V lost 3 bases and J lost 2; bases outside the gene matches: 6. Germline V CDR1 and CDR2: MDHEN, SYDVKM. The CDR3 sequence is CASSFGQGAIGNQPQHF. For the CDR3, the DNA is TGTGCCAGCAGTTTCGGACAGGGGGCGATTGGCAATCAGCCCCAGCATTTT.

This clone is a singleton in its sample. The gene calls are TRBV5-4 and TRBJ2-5; D call uncertain. Germline CDR1 is SGHNT and CDR2 is YYREEE (reference sequence). Trimming stripped 0 bases from V and 2 bases from J, with 5 bases between. The CDR3 loop spans 13 amino acids. The DNA of the CDR3 is TGTGCCAGCAGCTTGGACAGACAAGAGACCCAGTACTTC. This translates into CASSLDRQETQYF.

The V call is TRBV28, the J call TRBJ1-2; 7 positions agree with TRBD1. Germline-derived CDR1 and CDR2 are MDHEN and SYDVKM. V lost 6 bases and J lost 4; bases outside the gene matches: 14. CDR3 length: 16 residues. CDR3 sequence (DNA): TGTGCCAGCAGCCCCATACTCAACAGGGGTTCCTATGGCTACACCTTC. This encodes CASSPILNRGSYGYTF.

The V call is TRBV19, the J call TRBJ2-7, with D possibly matching TRBD2 (5 bases). The V end was cut by 3 bases, the J end by 0 bases, with 12 bases between. In germline, CDR1 is LNHDA, CDR2 SQIVND (reference sequence). The CDR3 contains 15 residues. The CDR3 loop is CASSIGQRSSYEQYF. The CDR3 bases are TGTGCCAGTAGTATTGGGCAGCGGAGCTCCTACGAGCAGTACTTC.

This chain joins TRBV5-1 and TRBJ1-4; 9 bases fit TRBD1. Germline CDR1 reads SGHRS; CDR2 reads YFSETQ. This CDR3 comprises 13 residues. V gave up 8 bases and J gave up 7 bases; unmatched junction bases: 6. CDR3 region: CASKTGGSEKLFF. CDR3 DNA: TGCGCCAGTAAGACAGGGGGTTCTGAAAAACTGTTTTTT.

For this clone: Relative to the germline gene, one junction end is altered; a read error may explain this. The chain is built from TRBV6-1 and TRBJ2-7; 9 nucleotides line up with TRBD1. There are 15 residues in the CDR3. CDR1 and CDR2 (germline): MNHNS, SASEGT. CDR3: CASRPGQGESFEQYF. The CDR3 DNA reads as TGTGCCAGCAGACCGGGACAGGGCGAGTCCTTCGAGCAGTACTTC.

The chain employs TRBV10-3 and TRBJ2-7, with unresolved D. Germline CDR1 is ENHRY and CDR2 is SYGVKD. The CDR3 has 12 residues. V lost 11 bases to trimming and J lost 4 bases, with 15 bases between them. The CDR3 region has the DNA TGTGCCTCCCAGACGCCGGGTTACGAGCAGTACTTC. Translating it yields CASQTPGYEQYF.

This chain connects TRBV27 to TRBJ2-2; tentative D call: TRBD1 (7 bases). This CDR3 is built from 16 residues. In germline, CDR1 is MNHEY, CDR2 SMNVEV (reference sequence). Trimming took 10 bases from V and 5 from J, leaving 23 bases between them. The CDR3 loop reads CAIINPEGAQTGELFF. The CDR3 DNA reads as TGTGCCATCATAAACCCGGAGGGGGCGCAAACCGGGGAGCTGTTTTTT.

This rearrangement joins TRBV5-1 to TRBJ2-1; D is perhaps TRBD2 (5 bases). This CDR3 comprises 14 residues. Trimming shortened V by 4 bases and J by 8 bases, and 16 bases separated the two germline ends. Per the germline V gene, CDR1 is SGHRS and CDR2 is YFSETQ. CDR3 region: CASSPNPGTYEQFF. CDR3 DNA sequence: TGCGCCAGCAGCCCCAACCCGGGAACCTATGAGCAGTTCTTC.

The CDR3 is CASSSGTSGEFPYNEQFF. The CDR3 DNA reads as TGTGCCAGCAGCTCCGGGACTAGCGGGGAGTTCCCCTACAATGAGCAGTTCTTC. The chain has TRBV11-2 and TRBJ2-1, with 13 bases lining up with TRBD2. The length of the CDR3 is 18 residues. J gave up 2 bases and V 4 bases, and 8 bases lay outside the gene matches. The V gene's germline CDR1 is SGHAT and CDR2 FQNNGV.

V usage is TRBV18 and J usage is TRBJ2-7; D remains unclear. The V gene lost 4 bases and the J gene lost 1 base, with 8 bases spanning the gap. The CDR3 has 13 residues. Germline loops: CDR1 KGHSH, CDR2 LQKENI. The CDR3 loop is CASSLGISYEQYF. In nucleotides, the CDR3 is TGTGCCAGCTCACTGGGGATTTCCTACGAGCAGTACTTC.

This sequence joins TRBV6-6 and TRBJ1-5, with D tentatively TRBD1 (6 bases). The CDR3 totals 14 residues. V lost 6 bases and J 1 base, leaving 10 bases between the germline ends. Germline CDR1 is MNHNY and CDR2 is SVGAGI (reference sequence). The DNA for the CDR3 is TGTGCCAGCAGGTTACAGGGAAGCAATCAGCCCCAGCATTTT. Protein sequence: CASRLQGSNQPQHF.

The V call is TRBV2, the J call TRBJ2-7; D might be TRBD1 (6 bases). V shed 6 bases and J shed 0 bases, with 15 bases lying between them. The length of the CDR3 is 15 residues. Per germline, CDR1 SNHLY and CDR2 FYNNEI. In nucleotides, the CDR3 is TGTGCCAGCAGCGAACAGGGTCCCAACTCCTACGAGCAGTACTTC. Encoded protein: CASSEQGPNSYEQYF.

This sequence joins TRBV27 and TRBJ2-6, with 7 positions matching TRBD1. V shed 0 bases and J 2 bases; nucleotides not matched to a gene: 4. In germline, CDR1 is MNHEY, CDR2 SMNVEV (reference sequence). The length of the CDR3 is 17 residues. The DNA of the CDR3 is TGTGCCAGCAGTTTATCACAGGGGACGCCTGGGGCCAACGTCCTGACTTTC. The encoded protein is CASSLSQGTPGANVLTF.

V is TRBV6-1 and J is TRBJ2-4; a weak D match, TRBD1 (6 bases). The length of the CDR3 is 16 residues. Trimming took 3 bases from V and 0 from J, leaving 12 bases between them. Germline values: CDR1 MNHNS, CDR2 SASEGT. The CDR3 nucleotides are TGTGCCAGCAGTGACGGCCAGGGGATAGCCAAAAACATTCAGTACTTC. Residues: CASSDGQGIAKNIQYF.

The rearrangement joins TRBV5-1 to TRBJ1-3; a possible D gene is TRBD1 (6 bases). CDR1 is SGHRS, CDR2 YFSETQ, per germline. The CDR3 length is 16 residues. The V end lost 4 bases, the J end lost 2 bases, and 16 bases lay between the germline ends. CDR3 coding DNA: TGCGCCAGCAGCGCTGACAGGCCGGCTCCTGGAAACACCATATATTTT. Protein sequence: CASSADRPAPGNTIYF. Drawing the rest from reference TRBV5-1 and TRBJ1-3, the complete variable domain is KAGVTQTPRYLIKTRGQQVTLSCSPISGHRSVSWYQQTPGQGLQFLFEYFSETQRNKGNFPGRFSGRQFSNSRSEMNVSTLELGDSALYLCASSADRPAPGNTIYFGEGSWLTVV.

This clone was counted a single time. The genes are TRBV7-9 and TRBJ1-1; D is possibly TRBD1 (5 bases). This CDR3 is built from 15 residues. The germline V gene has CDR1 SEHNR and CDR2 FQNEAQ (reference sequence). V was cut by 1 base and J by 2 bases, with 11 bases left in between. CDR3 loop: CASSLDSGRNTEAFF. The CDR3 nucleotides are TGTGCCAGCAGCTTAGATTCAGGGCGAAACACTGAAGCTTTCTTT.

This chain connects TRBV27 to TRBJ2-2; D gene uncertain. Germline loops: CDR1 MNHEY, CDR2 SMNVEV (reference sequence). The V end lost 3 bases, the J end lost 4 bases, and 15 bases lay between the germline ends. There are 16 residues in the CDR3. The chain's CDR3 is CASSFVGNWATGELFF. In DNA form, the CDR3 reads TGTGCCAGCAGTTTTGTTGGGAATTGGGCCACCGGGGAGCTGTTTTTT.

The chain couples TRBV19 to TRBJ1-5; D is perhaps TRBD1 (5 bases). Deletions cut 6 bases from V and 0 bases from J, with 15 bases between. The CDR3 totals 16 residues. CDR1 is LNHDA and CDR2 is SQIVND in the germline V gene (reference sequence). CDR3 residues: CASRIPGQNSNQPQHF. CDR3 bases: TGTGCCAGTAGGATTCCCGGACAAAATAGCAATCAGCCCCAGCATTTT.